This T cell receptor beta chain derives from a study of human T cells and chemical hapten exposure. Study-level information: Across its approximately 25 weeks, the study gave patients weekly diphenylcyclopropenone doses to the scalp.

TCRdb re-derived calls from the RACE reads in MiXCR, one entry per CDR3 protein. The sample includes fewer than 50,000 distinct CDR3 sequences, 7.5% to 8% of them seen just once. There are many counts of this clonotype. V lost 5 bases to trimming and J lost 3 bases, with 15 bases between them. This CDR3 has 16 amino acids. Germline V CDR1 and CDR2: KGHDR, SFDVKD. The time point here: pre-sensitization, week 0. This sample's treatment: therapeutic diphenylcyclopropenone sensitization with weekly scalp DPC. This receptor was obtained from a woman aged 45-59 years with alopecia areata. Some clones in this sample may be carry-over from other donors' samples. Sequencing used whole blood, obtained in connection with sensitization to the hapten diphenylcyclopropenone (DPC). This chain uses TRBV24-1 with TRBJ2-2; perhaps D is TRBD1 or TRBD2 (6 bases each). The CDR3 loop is CATSGPTGGHTGELFF. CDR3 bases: TGTGCCACCAGTGGTCCCACCGGGGGCCACACCGGGGAGCTGTTTTTT.